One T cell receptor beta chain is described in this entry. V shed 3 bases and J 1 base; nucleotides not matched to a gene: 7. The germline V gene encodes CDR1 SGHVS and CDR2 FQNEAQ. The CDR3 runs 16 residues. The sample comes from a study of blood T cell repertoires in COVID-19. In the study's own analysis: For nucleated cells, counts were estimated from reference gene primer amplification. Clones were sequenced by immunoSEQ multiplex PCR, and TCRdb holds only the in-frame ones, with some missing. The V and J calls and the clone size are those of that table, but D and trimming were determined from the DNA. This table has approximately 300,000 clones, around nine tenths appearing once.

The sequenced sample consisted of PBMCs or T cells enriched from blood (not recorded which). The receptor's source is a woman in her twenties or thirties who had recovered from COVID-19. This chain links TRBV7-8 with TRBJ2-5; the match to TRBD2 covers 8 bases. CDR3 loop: CASSFRIAGTQETQYF. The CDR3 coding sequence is TGTGCCAGCAGCTTCCGGATAGCGGGGACCCAAGAGACCCAGTACTTC.